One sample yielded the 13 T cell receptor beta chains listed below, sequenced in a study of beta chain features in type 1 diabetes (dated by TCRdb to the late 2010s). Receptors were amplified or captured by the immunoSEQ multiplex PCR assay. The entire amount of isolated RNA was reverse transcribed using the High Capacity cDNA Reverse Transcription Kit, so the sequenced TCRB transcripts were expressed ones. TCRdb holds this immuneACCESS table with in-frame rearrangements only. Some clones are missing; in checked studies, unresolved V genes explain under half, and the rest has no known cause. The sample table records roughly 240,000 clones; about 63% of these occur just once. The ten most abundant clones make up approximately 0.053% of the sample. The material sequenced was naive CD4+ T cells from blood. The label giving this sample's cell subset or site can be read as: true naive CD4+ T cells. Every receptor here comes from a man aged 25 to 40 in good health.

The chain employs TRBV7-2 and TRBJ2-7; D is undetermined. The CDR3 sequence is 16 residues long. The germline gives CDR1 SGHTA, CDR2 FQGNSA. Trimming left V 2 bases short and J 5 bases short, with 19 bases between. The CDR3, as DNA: TGTGCCAGCAGCTTATCATTTGTCTCTAGTGGCCACGAGCAGTACTTC. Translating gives CASSLSFVSSGHEQYF.

The CDR3 sequence is CASSSLAGDYNEQFF. DNA for the CDR3: TGTGCCAGCAGCTCACTAGCGGGAGATTACAATGAGCAGTTCTTC. This chain links TRBV7-9 with TRBJ2-1; 11 positions agree with TRBD2. After removal of 4 bases from V and 4 bases from J, the junction contained 3 bases not matched to a gene. CDR1 and CDR2 from the germline V gene are SEHNR and FQNEAQ (reference sequence). The CDR3 loop spans 15 amino acids.

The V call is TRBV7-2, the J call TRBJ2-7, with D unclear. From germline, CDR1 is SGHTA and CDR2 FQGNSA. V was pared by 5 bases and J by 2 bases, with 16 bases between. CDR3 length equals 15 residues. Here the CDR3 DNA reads TGTGCCAGCAGCCCAACCGTGACTGTCACCTACGAGCAGTACTTC. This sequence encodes CASSPTVTVTYEQYF. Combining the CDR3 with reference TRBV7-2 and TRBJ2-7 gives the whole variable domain GAGVSQSPSNKVTEKGKDVELRCDPISGHTALYWYRQSLGQGLEFLIYFQGNSAPDKSGLPSDRFSAERTGGSVSTLTIQRTQQEDSAVYLCASSPTVTVTYEQYFGPGTRLTVT.

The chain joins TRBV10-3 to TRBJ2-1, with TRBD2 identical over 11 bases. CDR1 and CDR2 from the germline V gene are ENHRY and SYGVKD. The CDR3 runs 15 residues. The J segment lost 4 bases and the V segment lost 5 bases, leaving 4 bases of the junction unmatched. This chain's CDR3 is CAISLTSGDYNEQFF. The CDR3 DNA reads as TGTGCCATCAGTTTGACTAGCGGGGATTACAATGAGCAGTTCTTC.

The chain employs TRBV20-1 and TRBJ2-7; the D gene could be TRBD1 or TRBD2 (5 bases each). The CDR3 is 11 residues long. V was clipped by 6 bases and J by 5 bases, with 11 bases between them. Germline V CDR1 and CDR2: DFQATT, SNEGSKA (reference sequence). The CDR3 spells CSAGTGHEQYF. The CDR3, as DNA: TGCAGTGCCGGGACGGGCCACGAGCAGTACTTC.

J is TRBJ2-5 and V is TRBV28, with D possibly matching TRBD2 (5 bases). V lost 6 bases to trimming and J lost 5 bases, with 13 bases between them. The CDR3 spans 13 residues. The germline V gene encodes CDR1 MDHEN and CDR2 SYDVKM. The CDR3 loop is CASSLAGKETQYF. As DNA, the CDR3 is TGTGCCAGCAGCCTGGCCGGGAAGGAGACCCAGTACTTC. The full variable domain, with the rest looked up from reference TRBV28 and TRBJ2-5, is DVKVTQSSRYLVKRTGEKVFLECVQDMDHENMFWYRQDPGLGLRLIYFSYDVKMKEKGDIPEGYSVSREKKERFSLILESASTNQTSMYLCASSLAGKETQYFGPGTRLLVL.

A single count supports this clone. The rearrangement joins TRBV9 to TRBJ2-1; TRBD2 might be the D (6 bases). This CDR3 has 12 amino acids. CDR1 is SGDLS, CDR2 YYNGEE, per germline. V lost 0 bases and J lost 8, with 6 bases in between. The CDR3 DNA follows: TGTGCCAGCAGCGTAGTAGCGGATGAGCAGTTCTTC. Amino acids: CASSVVADEQFF.

The CDR3 sequence: CASSLGRILGQGNQPQHF. The CDR3 region has the DNA TGTGCCAGCAGCTTAGGCAGGATCCTAGGGCAGGGCAATCAGCCCCAGCATTTT. The genes are TRBV13 and TRBJ1-5; D ambiguous. Germline values: CDR1 PRHDT, CDR2 FYEKMQ (reference sequence). Trimming took 0 bases from V and 2 from J, leaving 17 bases between them. This CDR3 has 18 amino acids.

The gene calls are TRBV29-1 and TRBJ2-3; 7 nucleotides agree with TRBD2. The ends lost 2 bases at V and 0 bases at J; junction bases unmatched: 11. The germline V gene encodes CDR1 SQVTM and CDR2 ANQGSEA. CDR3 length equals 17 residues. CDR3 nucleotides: TGCAGCGTTGAAATTCCTAGCGGACCGACTAGCACAGATACGCAGTATTTT. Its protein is CSVEIPSGPTSTDTQYF.

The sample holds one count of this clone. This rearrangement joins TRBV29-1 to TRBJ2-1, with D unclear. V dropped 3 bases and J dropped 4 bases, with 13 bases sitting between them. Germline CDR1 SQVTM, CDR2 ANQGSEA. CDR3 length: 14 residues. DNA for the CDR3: TGCAGCGTTGACCTTCCCACAACTTACAATGAGCAGTTCTTC. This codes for CSVDLPTTYNEQFF.

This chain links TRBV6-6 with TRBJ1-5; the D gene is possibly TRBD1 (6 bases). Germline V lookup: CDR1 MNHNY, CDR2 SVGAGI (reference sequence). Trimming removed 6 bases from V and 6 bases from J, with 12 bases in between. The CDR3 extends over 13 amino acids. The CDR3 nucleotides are TGTGCCAGCAGCCGACAGGATGGTCAGCCCCAGCATTTT. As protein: CASSRQDGQPQHF.

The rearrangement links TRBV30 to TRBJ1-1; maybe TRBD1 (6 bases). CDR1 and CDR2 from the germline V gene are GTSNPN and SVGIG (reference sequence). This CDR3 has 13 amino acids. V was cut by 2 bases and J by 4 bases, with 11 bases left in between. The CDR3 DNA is TGTGCCTGGAGTAGCGGAGGGGGCACTGAAGCTTTCTTT. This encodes CAWSSGGGTEAFF.

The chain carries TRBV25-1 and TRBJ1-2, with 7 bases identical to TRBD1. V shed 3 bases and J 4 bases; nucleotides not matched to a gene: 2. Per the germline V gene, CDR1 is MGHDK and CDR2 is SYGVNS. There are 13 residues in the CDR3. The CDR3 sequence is CASSEDRTYGYTF. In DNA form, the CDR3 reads TGTGCCAGCAGTGAGGACAGGACCTATGGCTACACCTTC.